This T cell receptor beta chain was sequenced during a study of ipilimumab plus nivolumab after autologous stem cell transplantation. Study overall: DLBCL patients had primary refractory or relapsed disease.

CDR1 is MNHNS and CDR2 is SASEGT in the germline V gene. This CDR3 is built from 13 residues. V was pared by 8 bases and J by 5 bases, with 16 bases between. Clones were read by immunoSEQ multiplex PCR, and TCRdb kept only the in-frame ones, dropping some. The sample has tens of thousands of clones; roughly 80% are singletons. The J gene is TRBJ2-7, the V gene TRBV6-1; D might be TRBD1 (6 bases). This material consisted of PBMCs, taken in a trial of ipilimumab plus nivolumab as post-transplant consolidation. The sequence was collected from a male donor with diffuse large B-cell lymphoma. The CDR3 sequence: CASRVGANDEQYF. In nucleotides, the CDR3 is TGTGCCAGCCGTGTGGGGGCAAACGACGAGCAGTACTTC.